A selection of T cell receptor beta chains follows, all from one sample in a study of T cell responses to AZD1222 COVID-19 vaccine. Clones were read by immunoSEQ multiplex PCR, and TCRdb kept only the in-frame ones, dropping some. The data show 150,000 or so clones, with 90% seen just once and about 7% held by the top ten. Specimen: peripheral blood, collected on day 0 of AZD1222 vaccination. The receptors here all came from an adult in good health. CDR3s include the opening cysteine and the closing phenylalanine or tryptophan. Each record gives: clone size, J gene, V gene, D gene, CDR3 DNA, CDR3 protein. A D gene is named only where the DNA matches it firmly. Some rows mark clone size as missing; the rest say once, few, many or name a class of expanded clone.

abundance: NA; j_gene: TRBJ2-7; v_gene: TRBV4-3; d_gene: TRBD2; CDR3nt: TGCGCCAGCAGCCAACAACTGACTAGCGGGGGCTCCTACGAGCAGTACTTC; CDR3aa: CASSQQLTSGGSYEQYF
abundance: NA; j_gene: TRBJ1-2; v_gene: TRBV5-5; d_gene: NA; CDR3nt: TGTGCCAGCAGCTTTGCCGAGTCTCTCCACTATGGCTACACCTTC; CDR3aa: CASSFAESLHYGYTF
abundance: once; j_gene: TRBJ2-2; v_gene: TRBV7-7; d_gene: NA; CDR3nt: TGTGCTAGCAGCTTAGCCCCTTTTGGGGGCTACACCGGGGAGCTGTTTTTT; CDR3aa: CASSLAPFGGYTGELFF
abundance: NA; j_gene: TRBJ2-7; v_gene: TRBV7-9; d_gene: TRBD1; CDR3nt: TGTGCCAGCAGCCCCAGGACAGGACAGGTCGAGCAGTACTTC; CDR3aa: CASSPRTGQVEQYF
abundance: few; j_gene: TRBJ2-7; v_gene: TRBV6-5; d_gene: NA; CDR3nt: TGTGCCAGCAGTTACCGGCCGAGTAACGAGCAGTACTTC; CDR3aa: CASSYRPSNEQYF
abundance: NA; j_gene: TRBJ2-7; v_gene: TRBV6-5; d_gene: TRBD1; CDR3nt: TGTGCCAGCAGTTCATGGGACAGGGGGCTCTACGAGCAGTACTTC; CDR3aa: CASSSWDRGLYEQYF
abundance: medium-sized; j_gene: TRBJ2-3; v_gene: TRBV4-2; d_gene: TRBD2; CDR3nt: TGTGCCAGCAGCCAATTAGCGGGGGACGGCACAGATACGCAGTATTTT; CDR3aa: CASSQLAGDGTDTQYF
abundance: NA; j_gene: TRBJ1-3; v_gene: TRBV19; d_gene: TRBD1; CDR3nt: TGTGCCAGTACGGACAGGGCCAAAGAATCTGGAAACACCATATATTTT; CDR3aa: CASTDRAKESGNTIYF
abundance: NA; j_gene: TRBJ1-1; v_gene: TRBV7-8; d_gene: NA; CDR3nt: TGTGCCAGCAGCTTGAAGGAAAACACTGAAGCTTTCTTT; CDR3aa: CASSLKENTEAFF
abundance: NA; j_gene: TRBJ2-1; v_gene: TRBV12-3/TRBV12-4; d_gene: NA; CDR3nt: TGTGCCAGCAGTTTTGGTAATGAGCAGTTCTTC; CDR3aa: CASSFGNEQFF
abundance: NA; j_gene: TRBJ2-3; v_gene: TRBV24-1; d_gene: NA; CDR3nt: TGTGCCACCAGTAGGACGGCCCGTAGCGCAGATACGCAGTATTTT; CDR3aa: CATSRTARSADTQYF
abundance: few; j_gene: TRBJ1-6; v_gene: TRBV7-9; d_gene: TRBD1; CDR3nt: TGTGCCAGCAGCTTTCGGACAGGGGGCAATAATTCACCCCTCCACTTT; CDR3aa: CASSFRTGGNNSPLHF
abundance: NA; j_gene: TRBJ2-7; v_gene: TRBV6-5; d_gene: NA; CDR3nt: TGTGCCAGCAGTTTGACAGGTCCAACCTCCTACGAGCAGTACTTC; CDR3aa: CASSLTGPTSYEQYF
abundance: once; j_gene: TRBJ2-2; v_gene: TRBV27; d_gene: TRBD1; CDR3nt: TGTGCCAGCAGTTTAGGGGACAGGCGGACAGGGGAGCTGTTTTTT; CDR3aa: CASSLGDRRTGELFF
abundance: once; j_gene: TRBJ1-2; v_gene: TRBV4-3; d_gene: TRBD1; CDR3nt: TGCGCCAGCAGCCATAACAGGGGGGGACACTATGGCTACACCTTC; CDR3aa: CASSHNRGGHYGYTF
abundance: NA; j_gene: TRBJ1-5; v_gene: TRBV18; d_gene: NA; CDR3nt: TGTGCCAGCTCACCAGGGCAGGCAAACAATCAGCCCCAGCATTTT; CDR3aa: CASSPGQANNQPQHF